Each of the 5 T cell receptor beta chains below was sequenced from the same sample in a study of post-analysis software for immune sequencing data. No cognate antigen is known for these TCRs. Unique molecular identifiers tagged the TCR beta cDNA libraries. TCRdb called the PCR reads again in MiXCR, with one record for every CDR3 protein. Here the sample spans hundreds of thousands of distinct CDR3 sequences, 25% to 30% being singletons. Study-wide points: There were five or six TRBV segments more frequent in patients than controls, and TRBV5-6, TRBV5-1 and TRBV20-1 were among them.

The sample was blood. The receptors were gathered from a girl aged 5-17 years with multiple sclerosis.

In this sample, this clonotype turned up a few times. The chain employs TRBV10-3 and TRBJ2-5; the D is unclear. The V gene's germline CDR1 is ENHRY and CDR2 SYGVKD. V was shortened by 5 bases and J by 5 bases, with 12 bases between the two germline ends. CDR3 size: 13 residues. The CDR3 loop reads CAISRDAPETQYF. CDR3 coding DNA: TGTGCCATCAGTCGAGACGCACCTGAGACCCAGTACTTC.

This clonotype was seen a few times. V and J are TRBV20-1 and TRBJ2-4; tentatively, D is TRBD2 (8 bases). The V and J ends lost 5 bases and 3 bases respectively, with 23 bases between them. Germline loops: CDR1 DFQATT, CDR2 SNEGSKA (reference sequence). This CDR3 is 17 amino acids long. The CDR3 sequence is CSADPREGAHGKNIQYF. CDR3 coding DNA: TGCAGTGCTGATCCCCGGGAGGGGGCTCATGGCAAAAACATTCAGTACTTC.

This chain uses TRBV29-1 with TRBJ1-5, with D unresolved. V was cut by 3 bases and J by 6 bases, with 12 bases left in between. Germline V gene sequence: CDR1 SQVTM, CDR2 ANQGSEA. The CDR3 runs to 13 residues. Here the CDR3 reads CSVDKGYGQPQHF. The CDR3 DNA follows: TGCAGCGTTGATAAAGGGTACGGTCAGCCCCAGCATTTT.

The chain carries TRBV9 and TRBJ2-3, with D possibly TRBD2 on 6 matching bases. The CDR3 runs 15 residues. Trimming removed 3 bases from V and 4 bases from J, with 15 bases in between. The germline CDR1 and CDR2 sequences are SGDLS and YYNGEE. The CDR3 DNA is TGTGCCAGCAGCGGGGGATACTGGGGGGCAGATACGCAGTATTTT. Its protein product is CASSGGYWGADTQYF.

The chain carries TRBV20-1 and TRBJ2-1; D is perhaps TRBD1 or TRBD2 (5 bases each). This CDR3 comprises 18 residues. Trimming took 5 bases from V and 0 from J, leaving 23 bases between them. Germline assignment: CDR1 DFQATT and CDR2 SNEGSKA (reference sequence). CDR3 DNA sequence: TGCAGTGCTGAGAAGGGAGACAGACCTTCCCTCTCCTACAATGAGCAGTTCTTC. This sequence encodes CSAEKGDRPSLSYNEQFF.